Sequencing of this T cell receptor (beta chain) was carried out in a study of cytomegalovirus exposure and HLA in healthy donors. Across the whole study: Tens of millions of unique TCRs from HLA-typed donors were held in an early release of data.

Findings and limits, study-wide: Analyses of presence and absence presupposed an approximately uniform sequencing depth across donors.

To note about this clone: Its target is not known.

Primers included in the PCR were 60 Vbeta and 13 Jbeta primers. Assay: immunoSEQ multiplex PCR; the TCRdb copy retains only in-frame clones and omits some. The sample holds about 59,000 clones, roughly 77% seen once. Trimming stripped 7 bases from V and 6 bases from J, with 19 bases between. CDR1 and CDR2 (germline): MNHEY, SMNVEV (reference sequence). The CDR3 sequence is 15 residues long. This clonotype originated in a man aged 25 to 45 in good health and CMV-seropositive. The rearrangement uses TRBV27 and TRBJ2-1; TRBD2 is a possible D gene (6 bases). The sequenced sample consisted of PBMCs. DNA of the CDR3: TGTGCCAGCACAGCCCTGGGGGGTATTGGCAATGAGCAGTTCTTC. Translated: CASTALGGIGNEQFF.